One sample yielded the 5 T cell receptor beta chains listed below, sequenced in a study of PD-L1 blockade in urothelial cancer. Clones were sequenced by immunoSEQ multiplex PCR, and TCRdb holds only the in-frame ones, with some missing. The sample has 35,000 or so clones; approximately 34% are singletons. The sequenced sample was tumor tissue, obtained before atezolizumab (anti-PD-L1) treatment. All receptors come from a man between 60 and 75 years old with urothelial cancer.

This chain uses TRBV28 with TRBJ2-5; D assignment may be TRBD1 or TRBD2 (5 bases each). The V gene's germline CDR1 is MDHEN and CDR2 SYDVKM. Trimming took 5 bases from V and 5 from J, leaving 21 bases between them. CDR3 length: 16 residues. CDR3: CASSPFDPGRGETQYF. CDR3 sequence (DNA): TGTGCCAGCAGTCCATTTGATCCAGGGAGAGGGGAGACCCAGTACTTC.

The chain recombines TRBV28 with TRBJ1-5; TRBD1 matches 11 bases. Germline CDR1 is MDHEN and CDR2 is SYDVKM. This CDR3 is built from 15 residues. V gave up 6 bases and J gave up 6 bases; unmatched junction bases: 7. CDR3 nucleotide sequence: TGTGCCAGCAGCGTTGGGACAGGGGGACGTCAGCCCCAGCATTTT. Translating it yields CASSVGTGGRQPQHF.

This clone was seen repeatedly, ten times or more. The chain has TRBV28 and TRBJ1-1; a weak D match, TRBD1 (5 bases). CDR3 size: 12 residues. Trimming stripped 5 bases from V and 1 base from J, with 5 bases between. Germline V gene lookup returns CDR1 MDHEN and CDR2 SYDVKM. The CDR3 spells CASSTGNTEAFF. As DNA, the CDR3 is TGTGCCAGCAGTACAGGGAACACTGAAGCTTTCTTT.

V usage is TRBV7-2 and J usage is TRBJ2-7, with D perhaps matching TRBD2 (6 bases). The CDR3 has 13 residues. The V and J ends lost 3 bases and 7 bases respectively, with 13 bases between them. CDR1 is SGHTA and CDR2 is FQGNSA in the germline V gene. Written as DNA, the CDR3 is TGTGCCAGCAGCTTTTATGGCGGGGAAGAGCAGTACTTC. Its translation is CASSFYGGEEQYF.

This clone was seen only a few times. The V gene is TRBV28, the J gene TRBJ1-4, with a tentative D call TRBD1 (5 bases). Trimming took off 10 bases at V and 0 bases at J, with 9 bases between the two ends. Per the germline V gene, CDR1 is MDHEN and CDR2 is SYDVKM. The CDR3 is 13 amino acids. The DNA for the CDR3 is TGTGCCACCCGGACAACAACTAATGAAAAACTGTTTTTT. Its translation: CATRTTTNEKLFF.